This T cell receptor beta chain stems from a study of response to subunit inactivated influenza vaccine (dated by TCRdb to the late 2010s). About the full investigation: Deep quantitative T cell receptor repertoire profiling was used in the study to track responses to a trivalent subunit inactivated influenza vaccine. The investigation overall reported the following: The authors suggested that each seasonal influenza vaccination may recruit only a limited number of new T cells.

The library relied on RT-PCR. Instrument used: Illumina HiSeq 2500. TCRdb itself trimmed the public reads at Q25 with fastp, ran MiXCR and retained productive beta chains. Every CDR3 protein is listed once, alongside the most common genes and DNA of its rows. In this sample the table shows a few hundred thousand distinct CDR3 sequences, approximately 15% of which occur a single time. The ten largest clones take up approximately 12% of the sample. This clonotype was observed a handful of times. It lacks a known antigen. No base quality values were provided; no much bigger clone lies one nucleotide off. The trim is 2 bases for V and 6 bases for J, with a gap of 11 bases between the germline ends. There are 14 amino acids in the CDR3, from cysteine to phenylalanine inclusive. CDR3 DNA only is kept here, 42 bases in frame from base 1. From a lookup of the germline V gene, CDR1 and CDR2 are SGHTA and FQGNSA.

The sequencing used PBMCs from blood, collected roughly 13 days after vaccination. The receptor's source is a man in his fifties who received an inactivated influenza vaccine. Donor details come from another sample of the same person, matched by shared clones. Here the chain combines TRBV7-2 and TRBJ2-4; a tentative D match to TRBD1 spans 6 bases. The DNA sequence is TGTGCCAGCAGCTTAATGGGGGCCGGAAACATTCAGTACTTC. The resulting protein is CASSLMGAGNIQYF.